The 5 T cell receptor beta chains below were found in one sample sequenced in a study of blood T cell repertoires in COVID-19. The table came from immunoSEQ multiplex PCR; TCRdb's copy has only in-frame clones and leaves some out. The table has over 200,000 clones, approximately 88% seen once. The sample taken for sequencing was PBMCs or T cells enriched from blood (not recorded which). Every receptor here comes from a woman in her 30s who had been exposed to COVID-19.

The chain couples TRBV3-1 (or the pseudogene TRBV3-2) to TRBJ2-5; possible D gene TRBD2, 6 bases. V was cut by 6 bases and J by 0 bases, with 17 bases left in between. The CDR3 contains 16 residues. The germline gives CDR1 LGHDT, CDR2 YNNKEL (reference sequence). The CDR3, as DNA: TGTGCCAGCAGTCCCTCGGGACTCAGGTACCAAGAGACCCAGTACTTC. The encoded protein is CASSPSGLRYQETQYF.

The V call is TRBV4-2, the J call TRBJ1-1; D not resolved. The CDR3 length is 14 residues. Looked up from germline, CDR1 is LGHNA and CDR2 is YNFKEQ. Trimming left V 1 base short and J 1 base short, with 7 bases between. The CDR3 loop reads CASSQGRSNTEAFF. The CDR3 nucleotides read TGTGCCAGCAGCCAAGGGCGGTCGAACACTGAAGCTTTCTTT.

This chain uses TRBV19 with TRBJ1-1; 9 bases are a match to TRBD1. Germline V lookup: CDR1 LNHDA, CDR2 SQIVND (reference sequence). This CDR3 region has 15 residues. V shed 1 base and J 4 bases; nucleotides not matched to a gene: 4. CDR3 in amino acids: CASSIGTGVFTEAFF. The CDR3 coding sequence is TGTGCCAGTAGTATAGGGACAGGGGTGTTCACTGAAGCTTTCTTT.

The chain recombines TRBV18 with TRBJ2-1; tentative D call: TRBD2 (6 bases). Trimming left V 3 bases short and J 3 bases short, with 15 bases between. Germline CDR1 is KGHSH and CDR2 is LQKENI. The length of the CDR3 is 16 residues. The CDR3 reads CASSPLETRSYNEQFF. CDR3 bases: TGTGCCAGCTCACCTCTCGAGACTAGGAGCTACAATGAGCAGTTCTTC.

CDR3 nucleotides: TGCGCCAGCAGCCCCAGCGGGAGCCACAATACGCAGTATTTT. Its protein is CASSPSGSHNTQYF. This chain links TRBV5-1 with TRBJ2-3; 8 positions match TRBD2. CDR1 is SGHRS and CDR2 is YFSETQ in the germline V gene. This CDR3 contains 14 residues. V trimming: 4 bases; J trimming: 7 bases; junction bases outside the gene matches: 8.